The 24 T cell receptor beta chains listed next were all sequenced from one sample in a study of control samples from healthy donors and cancer patients. Using immunoSEQ multiplex PCR, the repertoire was profiled, and TCRdb retains in-frame clones only, with some absent. The sample has about 140,000 clones, under 95% seen once. The sample comprised blood. The receptors derive from a man aged 35 to 55 in good health.

The rearrangement links TRBV7-9 to TRBJ1-1, with TRBD1 matching 12 bases. Germline V gives CDR1 SEHNR, CDR2 FQNEAQ (reference sequence). Trimming removed 0 bases from V and 10 bases from J; junction bases left unmatched: 3. The CDR3 consists of 14 residues. In DNA form, the CDR3 reads TGTGCCAGCAGCTTAGCGGGACAGGGGGCCGGAGCTTTCTTT. Residues: CASSLAGQGAGAFF.

The genes are TRBV4-1 and TRBJ2-5, with no clear D. V gave up 0 bases and J gave up 2 bases, with 10 bases separating them. The CDR3 extends over 15 amino acids. Germline V lookup: CDR1 MGHRA, CDR2 YSYEKL. CDR3 residues: CASSQDQWQQETQYF. The CDR3 region has the DNA TGCGCCAGCAGCCAAGATCAATGGCAGCAAGAGACCCAGTACTTC.

This chain joins TRBV9 and TRBJ1-1, with no clear D. The germline gives CDR1 SGDLS, CDR2 YYNGEE. CDR3 length: 15 amino acids. V was shortened by 2 bases and J by 0 bases, with 11 bases between the two germline ends. As DNA, the CDR3 is TGTGCCAGCAGCGTCCCGGACGGTTTGAACACTGAAGCTTTCTTT. Its translation: CASSVPDGLNTEAFF.

The DNA for the CDR3 is TGTGCCAGCAGCCTTGAGGAGGGGATAACCGGGGAGCTGTTTTTT. Protein sequence: CASSLEEGITGELFF. The J gene is TRBJ2-2, the V gene TRBV27; maybe TRBD2 (6 bases). This CDR3 has 15 amino acids. V lost 6 bases and J lost 5, with 16 bases in between. Germline lookup yields CDR1 MNHEY and CDR2 SMNVEV (reference sequence).

The chain couples TRBV7-6 to TRBJ2-2; D not certain. This CDR3 comprises 15 residues. Germline assignment: CDR1 SGHVS and CDR2 FNYEAQ. V lost 5 bases to trimming and J lost 4 bases, with 14 bases between them. CDR3 sequence (DNA): TGTGCCAGCAGCCCTGCCGCTACCGCCACCGGGGAGCTGTTTTTT. It yields the protein CASSPAATATGELFF. The whole variable domain, remainder taken from reference TRBV7-6 and TRBJ2-2, is GAGVSQSPRYKVTKRGQDVALRCDPISGHVSLYWYRQALGQGPEFLTYFNYEAQQDKSGLPNDRFSAERPEGSISTLTIQRTEQRDSAMYRCASSPAATATGELFFGEGSRLTVL.

The chain is built from TRBV29-1 and TRBJ2-3; D uncertain. Trimming left V 3 bases short and J 5 bases short, with 9 bases between. Germline lookup yields CDR1 SQVTM and CDR2 ANQGSEA. The length of the CDR3 is 12 residues. This CDR3 reads CSVDVIGDTQYF. The CDR3 DNA reads as TGCAGCGTTGACGTGATTGGAGATACGCAGTATTTT.

This rearrangement joins TRBV9 to TRBJ2-2; TRBD1 matches 9 bases. The ends lost 3 bases at V and 6 bases at J; junction bases unmatched: 0. The CDR3 extends over 13 amino acids. Germline CDR1 and CDR2: SGDLS and YYNGEE. CDR3 protein: CASSGQGAGELFF. Here the CDR3 DNA reads TGTGCCAGCAGCGGACAGGGGGCCGGGGAGCTGTTTTTT.

CDR3 loop: CASSPDSYNEQFF. The CDR3 coding sequence is TGTGCCAGCAGTCCTGACAGTTACAATGAGCAGTTCTTC. The rearrangement uses TRBV2 and TRBJ2-1, with a weak D call TRBD1 (5 bases). The length of the CDR3 is 13 residues. Germline V gene sequence: CDR1 SNHLY, CDR2 FYNNEI. The V gene lost 5 bases and the J gene lost 4 bases, with 9 bases spanning the gap.

The chain uses TRBV20-1 and TRBJ1-2, with D unresolved. The CDR3 loop spans 11 amino acids. V gave up 5 bases and J gave up 5 bases, with 9 bases separating them. CDR1 DFQATT and CDR2 SNEGSKA come from the germline V gene (reference sequence). CDR3 in DNA: TGCAGTGCTGGTGGGTTTTATGGCTACACCTTC. It codes for CSAGGFYGYTF.

Details on this clone: The same CDR3 arises from other DNA sequences in this sample as well. Here the CDR3 reads CASSPPGLQETQYF. CDR3 bases: TGTGCCAGCTCACCTCCAGGCCTCCAAGAGACCCAGTACTTC. This chain links TRBV18 with TRBJ2-5; no firm D call. The germline V gene encodes CDR1 KGHSH and CDR2 LQKENI. V was trimmed by 3 bases and J by 1 base, leaving 9 bases between them. This CDR3 region has 14 residues.

CDR3 coding DNA: TGTGCCACCAGCATTAGAATAGACACCGGGGAGCTGTTTTTT. Residues: CATSIRIDTGELFF. The chain recombines TRBV15 with TRBJ2-2; D is undetermined. Per germline, CDR1 LNHNV and CDR2 YYDKDF (reference sequence). The CDR3 runs to 14 residues. The ends were cut back, 4 bases at V and 3 bases at J, with 9 bases in the middle. The full variable domain, completed using reference TRBV15 and TRBJ2-2, is DAMVIQNPRYQVTQFGKPVTLSCSQTLNHNVMYWYQQKSSQAPKLLFHYYDKDFNNEADTPDNFQSRRPNTSFCFLDIRSPGLGDTAMYLCATSIRIDTGELFFGEGSRLTVL.

This clone appeared once. The chain uses TRBV24-1 and TRBJ2-5; no clear D gene. This CDR3 contains 12 residues. From germline, CDR1 is KGHDR and CDR2 SFDVKD. V was shortened by 5 bases and J by 3 bases, with 6 bases between the two germline ends. The CDR3 nucleotides are TGTGCCACCAGTGCAGCTGAAGAGACCCAGTACTTC. Amino acid sequence: CATSAAEETQYF.

On this clone: Relative to the germline gene, one junction end is altered; a read error may explain this. The chain employs TRBV19 and TRBJ2-2; possibly TRBD1 for D (6 bases). This CDR3 is 13 amino acids long. Per the germline V gene, CDR1 is LNHDA and CDR2 is SQIVND (reference sequence). CDR3: CASTYRDDRGAVF. CDR3 nucleotides: TGTGCCAGTACCTACAGGGACGACCGGGGAGCTGTTTTT.

The chain is built from TRBV7-9 and TRBJ2-7, with D tentatively TRBD1 (5 bases). Trimming took 1 base from V and 5 from J, leaving 18 bases between them. The V gene's germline CDR1 is SEHNR and CDR2 FQNEAQ (reference sequence). The CDR3 consists of 16 residues. The CDR3 DNA follows: TGTGCCAGCAGCTTAGAGGCAAGTCCAGGGCGGAACGAGCAGTACTTC. This encodes CASSLEASPGRNEQYF. The whole variable domain, remainder taken from reference TRBV7-9 and TRBJ2-7, is DTGVSQNPRHKITKRGQNVTFRCDPISEHNRLYWYRQTLGQGPEFLTYFQNEAQLEKSRLLSDRFSAERPKGSFSTLEIQRTEQGDSAMYLCASSLEASPGRNEQYFGPGTRLTVT.

The genes are TRBV6-6 and TRBJ2-3; 7 bases fit TRBD2. The germline V gene encodes CDR1 MNHNY and CDR2 SVGAGI (reference sequence). Trimming at V came to 7 bases and at J to 4 bases, leaving 8 bases not matched to a gene. The CDR3 totals 14 residues. CDR3 amino acids: CASNSGLAADTQYF. CDR3 coding DNA: TGTGCCAGCAATAGTGGGCTAGCGGCAGATACGCAGTATTTT.

The chain is built from TRBV6-2 or TRBV6-3 and TRBJ2-1; 8 positions match TRBD2. Germline CDR1 reads MNHEY; CDR2 reads SVGEGT. The CDR3 sequence is 15 residues long. With 4 bases clipped from V and 4 bases from J, the junction kept 6 bases outside the gene matches. CDR3 bases: TGTGCCAGCAGTTCCGGGGGGGCCGGGTACAATGAGCAGTTCTTC. This encodes CASSSGGAGYNEQFF.

This rearrangement joins TRBV3-1 (or the pseudogene TRBV3-2) to TRBJ2-1, with 9 bases matching TRBD2. V lost 3 bases, J lost 4 bases, and 7 bases stayed unmatched. Germline V gene lookup returns CDR1 LGHDT and CDR2 YNNKEL (reference sequence). The CDR3 runs 16 residues. CDR3 sequence reads: CASSHPTSGFYNEQFF. CDR3 DNA sequence: TGTGCCAGCAGCCACCCGACTAGCGGATTTTACAATGAGCAGTTCTTC.

The chain employs TRBV5-1 and TRBJ1-1, with D perhaps matching TRBD1 (5 bases). Germline lookup yields CDR1 SGHRS and CDR2 YFSETQ. Trimming shortened V by 4 bases and J by 1 base, and 11 bases separated the two germline ends. CDR3 size: 14 residues. Here the CDR3 reads CASSRGTKNTEAFF. Here the CDR3 DNA reads TGCGCCAGCAGCAGAGGGACGAAGAACACTGAAGCTTTCTTT.

This rearrangement joins TRBV7-8 to TRBJ1-2; D gene ambiguous. V was shortened by 3 bases and J by 2 bases, with 4 bases between the two germline ends. Looked up from germline, CDR1 is SGHVS and CDR2 is FQNEAQ. The CDR3 consists of 12 residues. The CDR3: CASSFRNYGYTF. In nucleotides, the CDR3 is TGTGCCAGCAGCTTTAGGAACTATGGCTACACCTTC.

The chain has TRBV6-2 or TRBV6-3 and TRBJ1-4; TRBD1 is a possible D gene (6 bases). V lost 4 bases to trimming and J lost 7 bases, with 10 bases between them. From germline, CDR1 is MNHEY and CDR2 SVGEGT. There are 13 residues in the CDR3. CDR3 region: CASSSIRGEKLFF. DNA of the CDR3: TGTGCCAGCAGTTCAATCAGGGGTGAAAAACTGTTTTTT.

In this sample, this clone turned up once. The chain carries TRBV12-3 or TRBV12-4 and TRBJ2-1; D uncertain. Trimming stripped 1 base from V and 1 base from J, with 2 bases between. The CDR3 loop spans 13 amino acids. CDR3 protein: CASSLDSYNEQFF. DNA of the CDR3: TGTGCCAGCAGTTTAGATTCCTACAATGAGCAGTTCTTC.

The chain combines TRBV5-6 with TRBJ2-1, with 11 nucleotides matching TRBD2. The CDR3 sequence is 15 residues long. CDR1 is SGHDT and CDR2 is YYEEEE in the germline V gene. V trimming: 0 bases; J trimming: 9 bases; junction bases outside the gene matches: 5. In DNA form, the CDR3 reads TGTGCCAGCAGCTTGGCTCTAGCGGGGGGAAGTGAGCAGTTCTTC. It yields the protein CASSLALAGGSEQFF.

The chain joins TRBV5-6 to TRBJ2-3; D is uncertain. CDR3 length: 15 residues. CDR1 is SGHDT, CDR2 YYEEEE, per germline. Trimming shortened V by 1 base and J by 1 base, and 10 bases separated the two germline ends. For the CDR3, the DNA is TGTGCCAGCAGCTTGCCCCAGGACGGCACAGATACGCAGTATTTT. Encoded protein: CASSLPQDGTDTQYF. The full variable domain, rest sourced from reference TRBV5-6 and TRBJ2-3, is DAGVTQSPTHLIKTRGQQVTLRCSPKSGHDTVSWYQQALGQGPQFIFQYYEEEERQRGNFPDRFSGHQFPNYSSELNVNALLLGDSALYLCASSLPQDGTDTQYFGPGTRLTVL.

The genes are TRBV6-5 and TRBJ1-2; 7 bases match TRBD1. The CDR3 spans 16 residues. The trim removed 2 bases at V and 6 bases at J, leaving 12 bases unmatched. Per germline, CDR1 MNHEY and CDR2 SVGAGI. The CDR3 spells CASSYDRERRDHGYTF. The CDR3, as DNA: TGTGCCAGCAGTTACGACAGGGAGAGACGGGACCATGGCTACACCTTC.